This TCR beta chain originates from a study of cytomegalovirus exposure and HLA in healthy donors. Study information: Samples from HLA-typed donors yielded about 86 million unique TCRs in an early data release. Study results and limitations: In a later analysis, a missense DCLRE1C variant was linked to TCR beta V- and J-gene trimming.

CDR1 is LGHNA and CDR2 is YNFKEQ in the germline V gene. V shed 4 bases and J 7 bases; nucleotides not matched to a gene: 7. There are 15 residues in the CDR3. For this clone: Its antigen remains unidentified.

Vbeta (60) and Jbeta (13) primers were used in the PCR. Method: immunoSEQ multiplex PCR; TCRdb's copy keeps in-frame clones and lacks some. This sample carries roughly 66,000 clones, around 81% of them seen once, and the ten largest clones take about 6.5%. Sequenced: PBMCs. The receptor was isolated from a man between 45 and 60 years old in good health and CMV-seronegative. The V gene is TRBV4-2, the J gene TRBJ2-1; 10 nucleotides match TRBD1. CDR3 protein: CASSRRQGAGNEQFF. The CDR3 nucleotides read TGTGCCAGCAGCCGCCGACAGGGGGCTGGTAATGAGCAGTTCTTC.